Many counts were recorded for the clone carrying this T cell receptor (beta chain). Its antigen is undetermined. The CDR3 is made up of 13 amino acids. Germline-derived CDR1 and CDR2 are SGHKS and YYEKEE (reference sequence). Trimming cost V 4 bases and J 2 bases, with 9 bases left between them. 5'RACE employing 10-nucleotide random UMIs yielded the cDNA. TCRdb reanalysed the 5' RACE reads using MiXCR and keeps one entry per CDR3 protein. The table lists tens of thousands of distinct CDR3 sequences, around 10% of them singletons, with about 7% in the top ten. This specimen comes from a study of neurological immune-mediated disorders. The unsorted libraries originated from 2 million PBMCs kept at -80 C. Whole-study results and caveats: No CDR3 amino acid sequences recurred among expanded clones across subjects, suggesting private repertoires in all groups.

Sequenced sample: PBMCs. This receptor was taken from a woman aged 25-40 years with HTLV-1-associated myelopathy (HAM/TSP). The chain links TRBV5-5 to TRBJ1-1, with D unresolved. This chain's CDR3 is CASSPPGNTEAFF. CDR3 nucleotides: TGTGCCAGCAGCCCACCGGGTAACACTGAAGCTTTCTTT.